One TCR beta chain is described in this entry. The antigen it recognizes is unknown. It has no much larger one-base neighbor in the sample; base qualities were not kept. From V the trimming removes 6 bases and from J it removes 3 bases, while the gene matches leave 4 bases of the junction unaccounted for. CDR1 SNHLY and CDR2 FYNNEI are derived from the germline V gene. The CDR3 sequence holds 15 residues, the cysteine and phenylalanine included. Only the CDR3 DNA stays, 45 bases, in frame from base 1. The library was produced with the immunoSEQ multiplex PCR assay. Rearranged TCR beta chain sequences were amplified using the hsTCRB Kit according to the manufacturer's protocol. An Illumina MiSeq was used to sequence the TCRB libraries. From the authors' description of their analysis: The kit vendor's proprietary platform handled demultiplexing, trimming and gene mapping. TCRdb obtained this table from immuneACCESS and retained in-frame rearrangements with V and J assigned. These tables miss some clones; where compared with another copy, unresolved V genes account for less than half of the shortfall, and the remainder is unexplained. V, J and clone size derive from that table, while D and trimming were established from the DNA sequence. The sample has tens of thousands of clones on record, 75% to 90% of them singletons. More than 5% of the sample is taken by the ten largest.

According to the study, the label for this sample's time point signals: week 23, last vaccination. A 20-mer mutant IDH1 peptide at 300 micrograms in Montanide made up each vaccine dose, which was injected subcutaneously together with topical imiquimod. The donors had newly diagnosed IDH1-mutant astrocytomas of WHO grade 3 or 4 that showed loss of nuclear ATRX. The samples were drawn from NOA16, a multicentre, single-arm, open-label phase I trial in Germany that tested a mutant IDH1 peptide vaccine in humans for the first time. Genomic DNA for TCRB sequencing was extracted from EDTA blood using the DNeasy Blood and Tissue Kit. The entry originates in a study of a mutant IDH1 vaccine in newly diagnosed glioma (dated by TCRdb to about 2021). At the level of the whole study: Across visits V03 through V10, patients got a total of eight vaccinations, given in weeks 1, 3, 5, 7, 11, 15, 19 and 23. Of the 25 to 40 patients who were treated, about 62% were male and roughly 38% were female, and the mean age was about 37 years. For exploratory analyses, approximately 25 treated patients had longitudinal TCRB deep sequencing done wherever samples were available. Peripheral blood was collected at six visits: V03 (baseline), V05, V07, V10, V12 and V13. Prior to enrollment, standard therapy consisting of radiotherapy alone, temozolomide alone, or radiochemotherapy with temozolomide had been administered to patients, with the combination being received by most patients. In the chemotherapy-containing groups, vaccination started alongside temozolomide cycles, whereas in patients who had radiotherapy alone it started 4-6 weeks after radiotherapy. The study at large found these results: Selection of PBMC samples for TCRB deep sequencing was based on availability. Across multiple MHC alleles, vaccine-induced immune responses were seen in around 93% of patients. No apparent relationship was observed between pseudoprogression and alterations in the top peripheral T cell clonotypes detected by TCRB sequencing. The authors stated that sample limitations prevented analyses of patient blood samples from being reproduced.

This receptor was identified in a man aged 35-49 years with glioma. The V and J genes are TRBV2 and TRBJ2-3, and TRBD2 matches 12 of the central bases. This specimen consisted of PBMCs, obtained from a glioma patient whose treatment included an IDH1 peptide vaccine. The nucleotides read TGTGCCAGCAGAATAGGACTAGCGGGGACAGATACGCAGTATTTT. Its product reads: CASRIGLAGTDTQYF.